This TCR beta chain came from a study of T cell responses to AZD1222 COVID-19 vaccine. Using immunoSEQ multiplex PCR, the repertoire was profiled, and TCRdb retains in-frame clones only, with some absent. Among 110,000 or so clones listed, nearly 90% were seen once. Germline loops: CDR1 SNHLY, CDR2 FYNNEI. V was pared by 6 bases and J by 3 bases, with 14 bases between. The CDR3 loop spans 15 amino acids. This receptor was obtained from an adult in good health. The input for sequencing was peripheral blood, taken on day 0 of AZD1222 vaccination. The V call is TRBV2, the J call TRBJ1-4, with D possibly matching TRBD1 (5 bases). CDR3 nucleotides: TGTGCCAGCAGCGAGGGACGGACGGCTAATGAAAAACTGTTTTTT. Translating gives CASSEGRTANEKLFF.